These 14 T cell receptor beta chains share one sample of origin, sequenced in a study of coeliac disease. Assay: immunoSEQ multiplex PCR; the TCRdb copy retains only in-frame clones and omits some. The sample lists fewer than 9,500 clones, over 60% occurring once. Sequencing used lamina propria lymphocytes from the gut. The origin of the receptors is a woman in her sixties or seventies with celiac disease.

This clone was counted only a few times. The junction differs from germline at one of its ends, possibly a read error. J is TRBJ1-6 and V is TRBV30; no definite D call. This CDR3 spans 12 amino acids. Germline V gives CDR1 GTSNPN, CDR2 SVGIG (reference sequence). The CDR3 bases are TGTGCCTCCGGAGCCTACAATTCACCCCTCCACTTT. Amino acid sequence: CASGAYNSPLHF. Variable domain in full (rest from reference TRBV30 and TRBJ1-6): SQTIHQWPATLVQPVGSPLSLECTVEGTSNPNLYWYRQAAGRGLQLLFYSVGIGQISSEVPQNLSASRPQDRQFILSSKKLLLSDSGFYLCASGAYNSPLHFGNGTRLTVT.

The chain joins TRBV6-6 to TRBJ2-7, with 8 bases fitting TRBD2. Germline V gives CDR1 MNHNY, CDR2 SVGAGI (reference sequence). Unmatched junction bases numbered 14, after V lost 6 bases and J lost 4 bases. The CDR3 sequence is 16 residues long. The CDR3 spells CASRRGSGSHSYEQYF. The CDR3 DNA reads as TGTGCCAGCAGACGGGGAAGCGGGAGCCACTCATACGAGCAGTACTTC.

As DNA, the CDR3 is TGCAGCGTTGAAGATCCTTCGACTTCTCAAGTTTACAATGAGCAGTTCTTC. Amino acid sequence: CSVEDPSTSQVYNEQFF. The genes are TRBV29-1 and TRBJ2-1; D is uncertain. Germline values: CDR1 SQVTM, CDR2 ANQGSEA. V lost 0 bases, J lost 4 bases, and 19 bases lay in between. The CDR3 length is 17 residues.

The chain recombines TRBV2 with TRBJ2-5; D unresolved. This CDR3 is 12 amino acids long. Germline V gene sequence: CDR1 SNHLY, CDR2 FYNNEI. The V end was cut by 7 bases, the J end by 5 bases, with 11 bases between. The CDR3 protein is CASKIEAETQYF. The CDR3 bases are TGTGCCAGCAAAATCGAGGCGGAGACCCAGTACTTC.

This clone has just a few counts. The chain combines TRBV29-1 with TRBJ1-1; D not resolved. CDR1 and CDR2 from the germline V gene are SQVTM and ANQGSEA. V was cut by 4 bases and J by 9 bases, with 9 bases left in between. The CDR3 is 10 amino acids. The CDR3 loop reads CSVGVRQAFF. CDR3 nucleotide sequence: TGCAGCGTTGGAGTGAGGCAAGCTTTCTTT.

The V and J genes are TRBV5-8 and TRBJ1-1, with 7 bases identical to TRBD1. The CDR3 is 15 residues long. CDR1 SGHTS and CDR2 YDEGEE come from the germline V gene. Trimming took 0 bases from V and 6 from J; bases not matched to a gene: 8. The CDR3 region is CASSLAGQWVAEAFF. For the CDR3, the DNA is TGTGCCAGCAGCTTGGCGGGACAGTGGGTCGCTGAAGCTTTCTTT.

The genes are TRBV6-5 and TRBJ2-3; 7 positions match TRBD1. V lost 2 bases to trimming and J lost 0 bases; unmatched junction nucleotides: 2. The CDR3 has 15 residues. Germline V gene data show CDR1 as MNHEY and CDR2 as SVGAGI. The CDR3 loop reads CASSYDRASTDTQYF. Written as DNA, the CDR3 is TGTGCCAGCAGTTACGACAGGGCAAGCACAGATACGCAGTATTTT.

This clone was seen once. The chain uses TRBV5-1 and TRBJ2-5; TRBD2 might be the D (6 bases). The CDR3 is made up of 15 amino acids. The ends were cut back, 4 bases at V and 2 bases at J, with 15 bases in the middle. CDR1 and CDR2 (germline): SGHRS, YFSETQ. The CDR3 here is CASSPNPGVQETQYF. CDR3 DNA sequence: TGCGCCAGCAGCCCAAACCCGGGAGTTCAAGAGACCCAGTACTTC.

The chain recombines TRBV10-3 with TRBJ2-2, with 12 bases aligning to TRBD2. With 10 bases clipped from V and 7 bases from J, the junction kept 10 bases outside the gene matches. The germline V gene encodes CDR1 ENHRY and CDR2 SYGVKD. The CDR3 consists of 15 residues. The CDR3 reads CASRLAGGQDGELFF. The CDR3, as DNA: TGTGCCAGCCGGCTAGCGGGGGGGCAGGACGGGGAGCTGTTTTTT.

J is TRBJ1-2 and V is TRBV4-3; D unclear. Germline CDR1 is LGHNA and CDR2 is YSLEER. V was trimmed by 0 bases and J by 3 bases, leaving 14 bases between them. CDR3 length equals 16 residues. CDR3 sequence reads: CASSQDSTRLDYGYTF. The CDR3 coding sequence is TGCGCCAGCAGCCAAGACTCGACTCGTTTAGACTATGGCTACACCTTC.

The gene calls are TRBV5-1 and TRBJ1-4; perhaps TRBD1 as D (5 bases). Per the germline V gene, CDR1 is SGHRS and CDR2 is YFSETQ. V lost 0 bases to trimming and J lost 7 bases, with 16 bases between them. The CDR3 extends over 16 amino acids. CDR3 nucleotide sequence: TGCGCCAGCAGCTTGGAGGGGCGGCAGGGAACTGAAAAACTGTTTTTT. Translating it yields CASSLEGRQGTEKLFF.

The rearrangement joins TRBV9 to TRBJ1-4; unclear D gene. Deletions cut 4 bases from V and 2 bases from J, with 9 bases between. Germline V gene sequence: CDR1 SGDLS, CDR2 YYNGEE. The CDR3 spans 14 residues. This chain's CDR3 is CASSPRITNEKLFF. In DNA form, the CDR3 reads TGTGCCAGCAGCCCCAGGATCACTAATGAAAAACTGTTTTTT.

The chain couples TRBV9 to TRBJ1-2; D is perhaps TRBD1 (5 bases). From germline, CDR1 is SGDLS and CDR2 YYNGEE. V was clipped by 0 bases and J by 4 bases, with 10 bases between them. The CDR3 consists of 14 residues. This chain's CDR3 is CASSVGGGTYGYTF. The CDR3 DNA reads TGTGCCAGCAGCGTAGGGGGGGGGACCTATGGCTACACCTTC. The variable domain in full, with the rest retrieved from reference TRBV9 and TRBJ1-2, is DSGVTQTPKHLITATGQRVTLRCSPRSGDLSVYWYQQSLDQGLQFLIQYYNGEERAKGNILERFSAQQFPDLHSELNLSSLELGDSALYFCASSVGGGTYGYTFGSGTRLTVV.

The V gene is TRBV5-4, the J gene TRBJ2-5, with TRBD2 identical over 7 bases. The CDR3 runs 15 residues. The junction had 10 bases not matched to a gene; V was cut back by 4 bases and J by 4 bases. Germline V lookup: CDR1 SGHNT, CDR2 YYREEE (reference sequence). The CDR3 sequence is CASSTFGTKAETQYF. As DNA, the CDR3 is TGTGCCAGCAGCACCTTCGGGACTAAAGCAGAGACCCAGTACTTC.